This T cell receptor (beta chain) was sequenced in a study of T-cell reconstitution after alpha-beta-depleted transplantation in children. The ends were cut back, 1 base at V and 4 bases at J, with 5 bases in the middle. Germline CDR1 is MGHDK and CDR2 is SYGVNS. The CDR3 extends over 13 amino acids. This sample's TCRbeta library carried unique molecular identifier barcodes. TCRdb reprocessed the PCR reads with MiXCR, giving one entry per CDR3 protein. Of 400,000 to 500,000 distinct CDR3 sequences listed, about a tenth are singletons. The source of this sequence is a human donor who donated a stem cell graft to a child with acute myeloid leukemia. This chain joins TRBV25-1 and TRBJ2-1; no definite D call. Sequencing used PBMCs from the stem cell graft donor, obtained from the stem cell graft. The CDR3 DNA follows: TGTGCCAGCAGTGAATCAGAATACAATGAGCAGTTCTTC. Its translation is CASSESEYNEQFF.